The 31 T cell receptor beta chains below come from one sample, sequenced in a study of T-cell reconstitution after alpha-beta-depleted transplantation in children. Preparation of the TCRbeta library involved a method that used unique molecular identifiers. TCRdb reprocessed the PCR reads via MiXCR and lists one record per CDR3 protein. Here the sample spans about 900,000 distinct CDR3 sequences, about 31% being singletons. The sequencing used PBMCs, mostly from graft donor cells, collected 360 days after TCRalphabeta/CD19-depleted stem cell transplant. The receptor set was obtained from a boy under two years old who had a stem cell transplant for SCID, so the T cells may come from the graft donor.

Written as DNA, the CDR3 is TGTGCCAGCAGCCTGACCCTAGCCGGGGAGCTGTTTTTT. Amino acids: CASSLTLAGELFF. The chain couples TRBV5-6 to TRBJ2-2; D is uncertain. Germline assignment: CDR1 SGHDT and CDR2 YYEEEE. The CDR3 consists of 13 residues. The V end was cut by 4 bases, the J end by 6 bases, with 10 bases between.

This clonotype was recorded a few times. J is TRBJ1-1 and V is TRBV3-1; D not resolved. This CDR3 is built from 13 residues. Germline loops: CDR1 LGHDT, CDR2 YNNKEL (reference sequence). Deletions cut 1 base from V and 5 bases from J, with 8 bases between. CDR3 bases: TGTGCCAGCAGCCAAGCGATCGGGACTGAAGCTTTCTTT. Translation: CASSQAIGTEAFF.

The rearrangement uses TRBV6-5 and TRBJ2-5, with D unclear. V was clipped by 2 bases and J by 1 base, with 14 bases between them. Germline values: CDR1 MNHEY, CDR2 SVGAGI. CDR3 size: 16 residues. CDR3 in amino acids: CASSYAGTALQETQYF. The CDR3, as DNA: TGTGCCAGCAGTTACGCCGGAACAGCCCTCCAAGAGACCCAGTACTTC.

V is TRBV5-1 and J is TRBJ2-3; D gene uncertain. V gave up 2 bases and J gave up 0 bases, with 10 bases separating them. CDR1 is SGHRS, CDR2 YFSETQ, per germline. This CDR3 contains 15 residues. The CDR3 loop reads CASSFSWASTDTQYF. DNA for the CDR3: TGCGCCAGCAGCTTTAGTTGGGCTAGCACAGATACGCAGTATTTT.

This clonotype was observed a handful of times. The V gene is TRBV5-1, the J gene TRBJ2-7; the D gene could be TRBD1 or TRBD2 (5 bases each). V lost 8 bases to trimming and J lost 6 bases, with 18 bases between them. There are 13 residues in the CDR3. Germline values: CDR1 SGHRS, CDR2 YFSETQ. The CDR3 sequence is CASGDGTSPEQYF. The CDR3 coding sequence is TGCGCCAGTGGGGACGGAACATCTCCCGAGCAGTACTTC.

V gene TRBV9 combines with J gene TRBJ2-3, with D uncertain. The CDR3 has 13 residues. V lost 4 bases and J 3 bases, leaving 9 bases between the germline ends. From germline, CDR1 is SGDLS and CDR2 YYNGEE. CDR3 protein: CASSPTETDTQYF. The CDR3 DNA is TGTGCCAGCAGCCCAACAGAAACAGATACGCAGTATTTT.

The CDR3 sequence: CASSIRTGMNTEAFF. Here the CDR3 DNA reads TGCGCCAGCAGCATTAGGACAGGGATGAACACTGAAGCTTTCTTT. This sequence joins TRBV5-1 and TRBJ1-1; 8 nucleotides match TRBD1. The trim removed 4 bases at V and 0 bases at J, leaving 5 bases unmatched. CDR1 and CDR2 (germline): SGHRS, YFSETQ. This CDR3 is built from 15 residues.

The chain employs TRBV12-3 or TRBV12-4 and TRBJ2-2; perhaps TRBD1 as D (5 bases). Trimming removed 2 bases from V and 5 bases from J, with 18 bases in between. The CDR3 length is 17 residues. Here the CDR3 DNA reads TGTGCCAGCAGTTTATTTTCCCCAGGGATTCGAACCGGGGAGCTGTTTTTT. Its translation is CASSLFSPGIRTGELFF.

The chain recombines TRBV20-1 with TRBJ1-3; 7 bases match TRBD1. With V trimmed by 6 bases and J by 4 bases, 9 bases remained unmatched. This CDR3 region has 14 residues. Germline V CDR1 and CDR2: DFQATT, SNEGSKA (reference sequence). This CDR3 is CSASWGGQGNTIYF. CDR3 DNA: TGCAGTGCCTCCTGGGGGGGACAGGGAAACACCATATATTTT.

This sequence joins TRBV7-2 and TRBJ1-2; 9 nucleotides agree with TRBD1. Germline CDR1 is SGHTA and CDR2 is FQGNSA. V dropped 1 base and J dropped 3; count of bases not matched to a gene: 6. This CDR3 spans 16 amino acids. CDR3 loop: CASSLGRDRGDYGYTF. The CDR3 DNA is TGTGCCAGCAGCTTAGGAAGAGACAGGGGGGACTATGGCTACACCTTC.

This chain links TRBV27 with TRBJ2-1, with D unclear. Per germline, CDR1 MNHEY and CDR2 SMNVEV (reference sequence). This CDR3 region has 15 residues. V lost 6 bases and J lost 6, with 18 bases in between. The CDR3 sequence: CASSFRAAGRNEQFF. CDR3 sequence (DNA): TGTGCCAGCAGCTTTCGGGCGGCAGGCCGCAATGAGCAGTTCTTC.

This chain links TRBV10-3 with TRBJ2-6, with unresolved D. The ends were cut back, 6 bases at V and 0 bases at J, with 6 bases in the middle. This CDR3 is 14 amino acids long. Germline-derived CDR1 and CDR2 are ENHRY and SYGVKD. The CDR3 sequence: CAISQISGANVLTF. The CDR3 DNA reads as TGTGCCATCAGCCAGATCTCTGGGGCCAACGTCCTGACTTTC.

The chain joins TRBV5-1 to TRBJ2-1, with TRBD2 identical over 9 bases. Trimming cost V 4 bases and J 1 base; bases outside gene matches: 18. The CDR3 spans 20 residues. CDR1 SGHRS and CDR2 YFSETQ come from the germline V gene. DNA of the CDR3: TGCGCCAGCAGCCGGAGCGGCGGGGGGGCCTTCCTGCCTTCCTACAATGAGCAGTTCTTC. It codes for CASSRSGGGAFLPSYNEQFF.

This clonotype has a count of ten or more. The J gene is TRBJ1-6, the V gene TRBV7-6; TRBD1 is a possible D gene (5 bases). Germline-derived CDR1 and CDR2 are SGHVS and FNYEAQ. Trimming pared 2 bases from V and 7 bases from J, leaving 15 bases between. This CDR3 has 16 amino acids. In nucleotides, the CDR3 is TGTGCCAGCAGCTTAAGAGACAGCGGGATCAATTCACCCCTCCACTTT. The encoded protein is CASSLRDSGINSPLHF.

This clonotype was seen a handful of times. The CDR3 DNA follows: TGCAGCGTCGTGACAGGGCGAGCTTTCTTT. Protein product: CSVVTGRAFF. The J gene is TRBJ1-1, the V gene TRBV29-1; 7 bases line up with TRBD1. Germline assignment: CDR1 SQVTM and CDR2 ANQGSEA. The CDR3 spans 10 residues. Trimming cost V 6 bases and J 10 bases; bases outside gene matches: 5. Drawing the rest from reference TRBV29-1 and TRBJ1-1, the complete variable domain is SAVISQKPSRDICQRGTSLTIQCQVDSQVTMMFWYRQQPGQSLTLIATANQGSEATYESGFVIDKFPISRPNLTFSTLTVSNMSPEDSSIYLCSVVTGRAFFGQGTRLTVV.

The chain links TRBV28 to TRBJ1-5; 8 positions match TRBD1. The CDR3 runs to 15 residues. J lost 6 bases, V lost 8 bases, and 12 bases had no gene match. Germline CDR1 reads MDHEN; CDR2 reads SYDVKM. This CDR3 is CASLPGTGNIQPQHF. DNA of the CDR3: TGTGCCAGCCTTCCCGGGACAGGAAATATTCAGCCCCAGCATTTT.

The CDR3 DNA follows: TGTGCCAGCAGCCGGCGGCTAGGAGTAGCGGGGACGTCTTCCGGCTACGAGCAGTACTTC. Translated: CASSRRLGVAGTSSGYEQYF. The V call is TRBV3-1, the J call TRBJ2-7; 8 bases line up with TRBD2. V dropped 4 bases and J dropped 3; count of bases not matched to a gene: 23. Germline V gene lookup returns CDR1 LGHDT and CDR2 YNNKEL (reference sequence). CDR3 length: 20 residues.

V usage is TRBV9 and J usage is TRBJ1-2; D uncertain. Germline V gene lookup returns CDR1 SGDLS and CDR2 YYNGEE. This CDR3 spans 15 amino acids. V was cut by 3 bases and J by 4 bases, with 16 bases left in between. CDR3 sequence (DNA): TGTGCCAGCAGCGGGGGTGGGTGGGCGAGCTATGGCTACACCTTC. It translates to CASSGGGWASYGYTF.

The rearrangement joins TRBV7-6 to TRBJ2-3; possible D gene TRBD1, 6 bases. CDR3 length equals 20 residues. The V gene lost 0 bases and the J gene lost 2 bases, with 24 bases spanning the gap. In germline, CDR1 is SGHVS, CDR2 FNYEAQ. The CDR3 sequence is CASSLALPRGFMENTDTQYF. CDR3 bases: TGTGCCAGCAGCTTAGCGCTTCCCAGGGGCTTCATGGAAAACACAGATACGCAGTATTTT.

The chain uses TRBV28 and TRBJ1-1; 9 bases map to TRBD1. The CDR3 is made up of 15 amino acids. CDR1 MDHEN and CDR2 SYDVKM come from the germline V gene. J was trimmed by 3 bases and V by 4 bases; bases with no gene match: 6. The CDR3 bases are TGTGCCAGCAGTTCGTACAGGGGGCCTGACACTGAAGCTTTCTTT. Its protein is CASSSYRGPDTEAFF.

J is TRBJ2-5 and V is TRBV5-1, with TRBD2 matching 11 bases. Germline values: CDR1 SGHRS, CDR2 YFSETQ. Trimming at V came to 4 bases and at J to 2 bases, leaving 4 bases not matched to a gene. The CDR3 extends over 15 amino acids. CDR3 residues: CASSTSGGPQETQYF. The CDR3 DNA reads TGCGCCAGCAGCACTAGCGGGGGTCCTCAAGAGACCCAGTACTTC.

The V and J genes are TRBV30 and TRBJ2-2, with D perhaps matching TRBD1 or TRBD2 (5 bases each). The CDR3 consists of 16 residues. The V end was cut by 4 bases, the J end by 2 bases, with 17 bases between. Germline-derived CDR1 and CDR2 are GTSNPN and SVGIG (reference sequence). CDR3 bases: TGTGCCTGGATATCCTGGTGGGGGAGAAACACCGGGGAGCTGTTTTTT. Translation gives CAWISWWGRNTGELFF. Full variable domain (missing parts from reference TRBV30 and TRBJ2-2): SQTIHQWPATLVQPVGSPLSLECTVEGTSNPNLYWYRQAAGRGLQLLFYSVGIGQISSEVPQNLSASRPQDRQFILSSKKLLLSDSGFYLCAWISWWGRNTGELFFGEGSRLTVL.

The rearrangement links TRBV20-1 to TRBJ2-7; no clear D. The CDR3 length is 11 residues. Germline V gene sequence: CDR1 DFQATT, CDR2 SNEGSKA (reference sequence). V was trimmed by 0 bases and J by 7 bases, leaving 7 bases between them. This CDR3 reads CSARDHREQYF. In nucleotides, the CDR3 is TGCAGTGCTAGAGATCACCGAGAGCAGTACTTC.

The chain links TRBV12-3 or TRBV12-4 to TRBJ2-7, with D possibly TRBD2 on 6 matching bases. V lost 0 bases, J lost 2 bases, and 11 bases lay in between. The CDR3 has 15 amino acids. The CDR3 DNA reads TGTGCCAGCAGTTTAGCCGGGGGAACTCCCTACGAGCAGTACTTC. The encoded protein is CASSLAGGTPYEQYF.

The chain joins TRBV2 to TRBJ1-5; maybe TRBD1 (6 bases). There are 14 residues in the CDR3. V was trimmed by 8 bases and J by 4 bases, leaving 15 bases between them. CDR1 SNHLY and CDR2 FYNNEI come from the germline V gene. The CDR3, as DNA: TGTGCCAGCGGGGGGCCGAGCCCAAATCAGCCCCAGCATTTT. Its protein is CASGGPSPNQPQHF. The full variable domain, completed using reference TRBV2 and TRBJ1-5, is EPEVTQTPSHQVTQMGQEVILRCVPISNHLYFYWYRQILGQKVEFLVSFYNNEISEKSEIFDDQFSVERPDGSNFTLKIRSTKLEDSAMYFCASGGPSPNQPQHFGDGTRLSIL.

This clonotype was detected a few times. This chain uses TRBV9 with TRBJ2-7, with TRBD1 matching over 8 bases. With V trimmed by 4 bases and J by 5 bases, 5 bases remained unmatched. The CDR3 sequence is 13 residues long. Germline loops: CDR1 SGDLS, CDR2 YYNGEE. The CDR3 nucleotides are TGTGCCAGCAGCCCCAGGGGGCTCGACGAGCAGTACTTC. Protein product: CASSPRGLDEQYF.

The chain joins TRBV6-5 to TRBJ2-7; D is tentatively TRBD1 or TRBD2 (6 bases each). Trimming took off 8 bases at V and 5 bases at J, with 13 bases between the two ends. Germline V lookup: CDR1 MNHEY, CDR2 SVGAGI. CDR3 size: 12 residues. CDR3 region: CASGSGEDEQYF. The CDR3 bases are TGTGCCAGCGGGTCAGGGGAGGACGAGCAGTACTTC.

The V call is TRBV20-1, the J call TRBJ2-2; D tentatively reads TRBD1 or TRBD2 (5 bases each). V lost 0 bases, J lost 4 bases, and 9 bases lay in between. Per the germline V gene, CDR1 is DFQATT and CDR2 is SNEGSKA (reference sequence). CDR3 length equals 14 residues. The DNA for the CDR3 is TGCAGTGCTAGAGATTCGAGGGGCACCGGGGAGCTGTTTTTT. Residues: CSARDSRGTGELFF.

Details on this clonotype: The junction does not match germline at one end; this may be a read error. The rearrangement uses TRBV7-9 and TRBJ1-4; 7 bases are a match to TRBD1. The CDR3 length is 15 residues. CDR1 and CDR2 from the germline V gene are SEHNR and FQNEAQ (reference sequence). This chain's CDR3 is CANSTFHGTDEKLFF. The CDR3, as DNA: TGTGCCAACAGCACATTCCACGGGACAGATGAAAAACTGTTTTTT.

The rearrangement links TRBV3-1 to TRBJ1-2; D unclear. V gave up 2 bases and J gave up 5 bases, with 6 bases separating them. The length of the CDR3 is 12 residues. Per germline, CDR1 LGHDT and CDR2 YNNKEL (reference sequence). The CDR3 is CASSQSIYGYTF. DNA of the CDR3: TGTGCCAGCAGCCAATCGATTTATGGCTACACCTTC.

This clonotype was seen more than once but under ten times. The chain combines TRBV6-2 or TRBV6-3 with TRBJ1-1; D gene unclear. CDR1 and CDR2 (germline): MNHEY, SVGEGT. This CDR3 comprises 14 residues. Trimming removed 6 bases from V and 4 bases from J, with 15 bases in between. CDR3 loop: CASSLTLGGTEAFF. CDR3 coding DNA: TGTGCCAGCAGCTTGACCCTGGGCGGCACTGAAGCTTTCTTT.